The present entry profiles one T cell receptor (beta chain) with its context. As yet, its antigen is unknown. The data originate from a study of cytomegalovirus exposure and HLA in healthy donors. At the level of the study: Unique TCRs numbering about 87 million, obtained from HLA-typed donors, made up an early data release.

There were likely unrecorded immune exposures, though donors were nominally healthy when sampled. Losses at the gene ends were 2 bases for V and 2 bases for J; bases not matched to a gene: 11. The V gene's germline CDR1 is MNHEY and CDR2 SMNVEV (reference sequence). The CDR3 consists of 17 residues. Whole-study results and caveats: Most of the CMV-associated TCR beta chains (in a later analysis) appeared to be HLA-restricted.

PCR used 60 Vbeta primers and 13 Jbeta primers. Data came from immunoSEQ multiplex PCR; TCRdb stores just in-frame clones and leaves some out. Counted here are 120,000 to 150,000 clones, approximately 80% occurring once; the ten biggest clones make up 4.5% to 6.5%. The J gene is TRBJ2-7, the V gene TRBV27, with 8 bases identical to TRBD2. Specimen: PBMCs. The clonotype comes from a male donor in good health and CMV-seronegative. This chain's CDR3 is CASSLASPGGYPYEQYF. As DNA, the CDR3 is TGTGCCAGCAGTTTAGCGAGTCCGGGGGGGTACCCCTACGAGCAGTACTTC.